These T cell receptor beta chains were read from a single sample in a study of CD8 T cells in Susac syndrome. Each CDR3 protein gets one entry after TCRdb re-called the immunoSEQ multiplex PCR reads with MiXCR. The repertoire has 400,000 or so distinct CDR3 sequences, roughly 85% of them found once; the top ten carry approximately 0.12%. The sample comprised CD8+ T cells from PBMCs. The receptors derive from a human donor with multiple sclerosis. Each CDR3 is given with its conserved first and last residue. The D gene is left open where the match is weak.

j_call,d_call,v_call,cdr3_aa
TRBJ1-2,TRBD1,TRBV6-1,CASRRGTGEFVRYTF
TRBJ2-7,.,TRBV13,CASSLGTSVTYEQYF
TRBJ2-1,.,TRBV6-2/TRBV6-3,CASSYVYEQFF
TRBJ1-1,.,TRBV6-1,CASTWAVMNTEAFF
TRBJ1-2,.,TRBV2,CASMSDGVRGLHGYTF
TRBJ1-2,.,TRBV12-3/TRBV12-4,CASSLARNYGYTF
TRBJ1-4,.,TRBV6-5,CASSWGITNEKLFF
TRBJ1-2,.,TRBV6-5,CASSYGGSYGYTF
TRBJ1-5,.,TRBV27,CASSLAGVGQPQHF
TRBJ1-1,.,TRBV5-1,CASSLGGGFEAFF
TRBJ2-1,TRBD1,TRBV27,CASSAQGAPSYNEQFF
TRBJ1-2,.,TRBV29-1,CSVLSLYGYTF
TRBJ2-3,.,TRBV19,CASSILSGPDTQYF
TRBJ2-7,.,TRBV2,CASLGASSYEQYF
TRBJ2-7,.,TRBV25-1,CASRPGPGRGDEQYF
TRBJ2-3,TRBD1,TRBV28,CASSWTGTGGVTDTQYF
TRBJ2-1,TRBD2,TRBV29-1,CSVKLLAVYNEQFF
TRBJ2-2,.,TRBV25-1,CASSPNGELFF
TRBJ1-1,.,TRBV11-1,CASSLTPTVNTEAFF
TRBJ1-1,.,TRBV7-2,CASSRPETEDNMNTEAFF
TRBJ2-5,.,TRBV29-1,CSVEGMGRKQETQYF
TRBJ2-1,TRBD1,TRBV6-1,CASISSGTGVNNEQFF
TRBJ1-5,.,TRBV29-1,CSAARGANNQPQHF
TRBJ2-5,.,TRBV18,CASSPPGETQYF
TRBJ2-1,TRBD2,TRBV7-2,CASSLWRSGGNEQFF
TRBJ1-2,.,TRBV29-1,CSVPPGQFNYGYTF
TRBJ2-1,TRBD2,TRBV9,CASSAPGTSPYNEQFF
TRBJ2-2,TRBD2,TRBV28,CASSLSGLARNTGELFF
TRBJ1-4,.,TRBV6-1,CASSVGPPGEKLFF
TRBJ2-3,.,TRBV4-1,CASSQGGTRTDTQYF
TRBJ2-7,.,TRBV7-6,CASSPMGDEQYF
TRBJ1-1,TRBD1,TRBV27,CASWGQGVFEAFF
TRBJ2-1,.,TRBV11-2,CASTPTSGEQFF
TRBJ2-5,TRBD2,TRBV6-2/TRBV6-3,CASSYYRTSEKQETQYF
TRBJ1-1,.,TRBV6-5,CASSYIWGDTEAFF
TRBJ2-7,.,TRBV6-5,CASARGSSNYEQYF
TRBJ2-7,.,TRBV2,CASRSHPGYEQYF
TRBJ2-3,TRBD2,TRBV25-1,CASSSNQLTSREADTQYF
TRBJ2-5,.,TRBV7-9,CASSLWQTQETQYF
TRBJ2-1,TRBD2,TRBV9,CASSVGRLAGSSYNEQFF
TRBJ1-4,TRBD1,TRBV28,CASSFSGTGSEKLFF
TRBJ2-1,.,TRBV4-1,CASSQVGEDNEQFF
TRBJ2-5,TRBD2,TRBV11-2,CASSLGHLLAEETQYF
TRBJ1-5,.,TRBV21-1,CASSKPGQGSVVSNQPQHF
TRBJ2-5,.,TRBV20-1,CSAMWTSQETQYF
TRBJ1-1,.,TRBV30,CAWSEDREAFF
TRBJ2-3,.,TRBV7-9,CASSNRRFFDSQYF
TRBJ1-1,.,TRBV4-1,CASSQTSTYLNTEAFF
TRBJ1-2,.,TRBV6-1,CASAQEAGDGYTF
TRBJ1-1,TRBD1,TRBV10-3,CAIGQGTEVFF
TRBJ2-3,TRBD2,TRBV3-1,CASSQDSRREGPTDTQYF
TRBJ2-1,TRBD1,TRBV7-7,CASSLERTGRDEQFF
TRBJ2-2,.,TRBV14,CASSHRPGELFF
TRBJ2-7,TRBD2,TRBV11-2,CASSLGPGLENEQYF
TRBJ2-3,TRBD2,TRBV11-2,CASSSSLAGALTDTQYF
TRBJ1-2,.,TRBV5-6,CASSLVSLNYGYTF
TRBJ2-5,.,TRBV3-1,CASSQEDIAFQETQYF
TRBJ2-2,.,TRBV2,CASSEDSNTGELFF
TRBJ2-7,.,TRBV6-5,CASSPIGGGGPEQYF
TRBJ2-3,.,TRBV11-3,CASSFSPASTDTQYF